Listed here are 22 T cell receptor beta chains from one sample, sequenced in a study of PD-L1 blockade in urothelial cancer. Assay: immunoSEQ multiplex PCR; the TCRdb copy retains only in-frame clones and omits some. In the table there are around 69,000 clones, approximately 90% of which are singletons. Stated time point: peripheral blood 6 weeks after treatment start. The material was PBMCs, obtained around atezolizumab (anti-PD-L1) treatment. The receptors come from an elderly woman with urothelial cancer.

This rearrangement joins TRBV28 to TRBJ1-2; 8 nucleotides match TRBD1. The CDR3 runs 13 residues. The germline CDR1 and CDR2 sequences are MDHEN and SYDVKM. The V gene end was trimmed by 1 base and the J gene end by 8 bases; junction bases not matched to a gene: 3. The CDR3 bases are TGTGCCAGCAGTTTATACAGGGGGAACGGCTACACCTTC. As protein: CASSLYRGNGYTF.

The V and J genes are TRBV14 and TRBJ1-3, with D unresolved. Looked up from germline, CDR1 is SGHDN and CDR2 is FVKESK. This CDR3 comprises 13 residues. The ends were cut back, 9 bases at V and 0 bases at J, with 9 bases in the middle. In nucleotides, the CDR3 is TGTGCCAGTCGACATATCTCTGGAAACACCATATATTTT. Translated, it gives CASRHISGNTIYF.

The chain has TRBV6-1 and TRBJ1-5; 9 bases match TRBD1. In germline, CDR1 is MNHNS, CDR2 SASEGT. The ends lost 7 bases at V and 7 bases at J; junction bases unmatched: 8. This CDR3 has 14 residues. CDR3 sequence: CASTQTGGQQPQHF. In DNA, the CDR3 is TGTGCCAGCACCCAGACAGGGGGACAACAGCCCCAGCATTTT.

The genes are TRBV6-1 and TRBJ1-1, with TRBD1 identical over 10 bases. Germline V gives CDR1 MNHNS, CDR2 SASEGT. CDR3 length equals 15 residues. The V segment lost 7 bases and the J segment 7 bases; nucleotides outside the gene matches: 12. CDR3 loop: CASIPGDRGLGEAFF. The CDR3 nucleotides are TGTGCCAGCATCCCCGGCGACAGGGGGCTCGGTGAAGCTTTCTTT.

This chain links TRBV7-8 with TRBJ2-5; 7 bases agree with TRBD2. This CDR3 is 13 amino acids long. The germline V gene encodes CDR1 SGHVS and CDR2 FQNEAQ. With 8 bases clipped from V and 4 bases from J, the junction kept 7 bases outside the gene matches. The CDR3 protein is CASVAGVRETQYF. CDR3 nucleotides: TGTGCCAGCGTGGCGGGAGTTAGAGAGACCCAGTACTTC.

CDR3 bases: TGTGCCAGCCCTAAGGACAGGGTCAGCCCTGAGCAGTACTTC. Its translation: CASPKDRVSPEQYF. This sequence joins TRBV11-3 and TRBJ2-7; 8 nucleotides match TRBD1. V dropped 8 bases and J dropped 7; count of bases not matched to a gene: 13. Germline V gene lookup returns CDR1 SGHNT and CDR2 YENEEA. CDR3 length: 14 amino acids.

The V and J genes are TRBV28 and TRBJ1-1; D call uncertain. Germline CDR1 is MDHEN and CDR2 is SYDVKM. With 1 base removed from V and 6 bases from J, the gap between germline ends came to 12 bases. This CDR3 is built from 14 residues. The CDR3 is CASSLSSRIAEAFF. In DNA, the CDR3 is TGTGCCAGCAGTTTATCTTCCAGGATCGCTGAAGCTTTCTTT.

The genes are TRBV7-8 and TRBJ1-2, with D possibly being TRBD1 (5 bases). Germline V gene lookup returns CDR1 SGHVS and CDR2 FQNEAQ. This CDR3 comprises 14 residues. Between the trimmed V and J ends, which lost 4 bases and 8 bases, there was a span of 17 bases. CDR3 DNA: TGTGCCAGCAGCTCGCCCGGACGGCGGGGGGGCTACACCTTC. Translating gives CASSSPGRRGGYTF.

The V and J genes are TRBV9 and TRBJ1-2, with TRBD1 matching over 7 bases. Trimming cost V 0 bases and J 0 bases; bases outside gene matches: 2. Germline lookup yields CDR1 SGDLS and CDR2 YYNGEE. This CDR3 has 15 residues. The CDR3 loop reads CASSVGDRPNYGYTF. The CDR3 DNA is TGTGCCAGCAGCGTAGGGGACAGACCTAACTATGGCTACACCTTC.

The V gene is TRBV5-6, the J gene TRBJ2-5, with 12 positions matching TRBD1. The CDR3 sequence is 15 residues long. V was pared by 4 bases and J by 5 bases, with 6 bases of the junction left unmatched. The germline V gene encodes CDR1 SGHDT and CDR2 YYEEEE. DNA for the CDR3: TGTGCCAGCAGCCAGGGACAGGGGGCCGGGGAGACCCAGTACTTC. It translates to CASSQGQGAGETQYF. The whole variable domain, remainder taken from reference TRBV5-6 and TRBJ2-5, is DAGVTQSPTHLIKTRGQQVTLRCSPKSGHDTVSWYQQALGQGPQFIFQYYEEEERQRGNFPDRFSGHQFPNYSSELNVNALLLGDSALYLCASSQGQGAGETQYFGPGTRLLVL.

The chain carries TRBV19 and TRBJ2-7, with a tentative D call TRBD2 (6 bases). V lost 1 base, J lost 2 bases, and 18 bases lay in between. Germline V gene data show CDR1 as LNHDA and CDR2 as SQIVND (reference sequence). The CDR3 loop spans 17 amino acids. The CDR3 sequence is CASSIGGGGRLTYEQYF. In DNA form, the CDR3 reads TGTGCCAGTAGTATAGGTGGGGGAGGACGTTTAACCTACGAGCAGTACTTC.

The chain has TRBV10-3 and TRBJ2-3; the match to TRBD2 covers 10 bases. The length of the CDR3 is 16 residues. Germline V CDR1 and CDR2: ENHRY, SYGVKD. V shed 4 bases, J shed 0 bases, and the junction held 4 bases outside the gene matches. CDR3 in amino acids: CAISAGLATSTDTQYF. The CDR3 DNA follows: TGTGCCATCAGTGCGGGACTAGCGACTAGCACAGATACGCAGTATTTT.

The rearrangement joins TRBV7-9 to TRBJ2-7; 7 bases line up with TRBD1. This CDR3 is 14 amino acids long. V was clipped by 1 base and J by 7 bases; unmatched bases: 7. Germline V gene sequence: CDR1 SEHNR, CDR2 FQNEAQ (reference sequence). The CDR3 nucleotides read TGTGCCAGCAGCTTAGGGGACAGTGCCTCTGAGCAGTACTTC. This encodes CASSLGDSASEQYF.

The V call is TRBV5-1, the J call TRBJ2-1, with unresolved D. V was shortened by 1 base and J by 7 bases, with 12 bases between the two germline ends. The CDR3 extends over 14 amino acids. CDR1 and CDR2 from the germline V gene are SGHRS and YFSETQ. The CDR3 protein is CASSLSSGRNEQFF. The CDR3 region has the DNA TGCGCCAGCAGCTTGTCATCAGGTAGGAATGAGCAGTTCTTC.

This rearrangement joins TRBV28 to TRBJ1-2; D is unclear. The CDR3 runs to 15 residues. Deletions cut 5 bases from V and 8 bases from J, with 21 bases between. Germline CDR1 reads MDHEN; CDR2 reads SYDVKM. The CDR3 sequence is CASSPSLEGVGGYTF. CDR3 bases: TGTGCCAGCAGTCCTAGTTTGGAGGGAGTAGGCGGCTACACCTTC.

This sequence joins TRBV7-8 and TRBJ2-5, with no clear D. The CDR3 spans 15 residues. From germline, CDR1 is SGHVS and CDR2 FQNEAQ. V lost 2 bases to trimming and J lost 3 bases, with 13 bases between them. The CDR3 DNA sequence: TGTGCCAGCAGCTTACTCCCTAGTCTTAAAGAGACCCAGTACTTC. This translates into CASSLLPSLKETQYF.

For the CDR3, the DNA is TGTGCCAGCAGTCCCGGGAGGGCGAGTAGCAATCAGCCCCAGCATTTT. Its translation is CASSPGRASSNQPQHF. The genes are TRBV27 and TRBJ1-5; D call uncertain. This CDR3 comprises 16 residues. Germline V gives CDR1 MNHEY, CDR2 SMNVEV (reference sequence). V shed 5 bases and J shed 0 bases, with 14 bases lying between them.

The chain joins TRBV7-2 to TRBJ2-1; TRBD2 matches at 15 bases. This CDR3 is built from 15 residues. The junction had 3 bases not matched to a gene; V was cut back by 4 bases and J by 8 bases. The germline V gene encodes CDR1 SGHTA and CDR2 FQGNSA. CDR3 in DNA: TGTGCCAGCAGCTGGACTAGCGGGAGGGACCATGAGCAGTTCTTC. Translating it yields CASSWTSGRDHEQFF. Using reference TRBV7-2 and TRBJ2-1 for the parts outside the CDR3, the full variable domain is GAGVSQSPSNKVTEKGKDVELRCDPISGHTALYWYRQSLGQGLEFLIYFQGNSAPDKSGLPSDRFSAERTGGSVSTLTIQRTQQEDSAVYLCASSWTSGRDHEQFFGPGTRLTVL.

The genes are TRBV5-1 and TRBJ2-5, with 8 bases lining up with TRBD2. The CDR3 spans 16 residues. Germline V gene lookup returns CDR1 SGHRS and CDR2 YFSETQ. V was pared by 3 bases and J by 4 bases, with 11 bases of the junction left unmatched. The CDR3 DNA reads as TGCGCCAGCAGCTGGGGGTCGGCTAGCGGGCCAGAGACCCAGTACTTC. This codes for CASSWGSASGPETQYF. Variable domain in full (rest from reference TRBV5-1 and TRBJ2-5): KAGVTQTPRYLIKTRGQQVTLSCSPISGHRSVSWYQQTPGQGLQFLFEYFSETQRNKGNFPGRFSGRQFSNSRSEMNVSTLELGDSALYLCASSWGSASGPETQYFGPGTRLLVL.

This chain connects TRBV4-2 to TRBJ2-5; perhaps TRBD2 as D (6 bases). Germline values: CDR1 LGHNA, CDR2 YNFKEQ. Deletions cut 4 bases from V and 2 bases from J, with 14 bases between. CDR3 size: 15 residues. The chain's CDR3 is CASSRQAGGQETQYF. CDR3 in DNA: TGTGCCAGCAGCCGTCAAGCGGGTGGGCAAGAGACCCAGTACTTC.

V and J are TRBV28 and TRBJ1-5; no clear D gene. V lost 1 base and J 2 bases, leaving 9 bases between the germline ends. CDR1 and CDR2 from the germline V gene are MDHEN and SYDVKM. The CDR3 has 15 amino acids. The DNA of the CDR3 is TGTGCCAGCAGTTTATCACTGGCGGGCAATCAGCCCCAGCATTTT. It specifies CASSLSLAGNQPQHF. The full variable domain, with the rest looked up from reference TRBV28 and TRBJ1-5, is DVKVTQSSRYLVKRTGEKVFLECVQDMDHENMFWYRQDPGLGLRLIYFSYDVKMKEKGDIPEGYSVSREKKERFSLILESASTNQTSMYLCASSLSLAGNQPQHFGDGTRLSIL.

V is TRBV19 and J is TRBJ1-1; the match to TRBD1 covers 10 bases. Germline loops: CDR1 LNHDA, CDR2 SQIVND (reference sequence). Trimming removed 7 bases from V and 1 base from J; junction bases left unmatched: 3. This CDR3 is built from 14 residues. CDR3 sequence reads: CASKRDRGNTEAFF. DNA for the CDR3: TGTGCCAGTAAAAGGGACAGGGGGAACACTGAAGCTTTCTTT.